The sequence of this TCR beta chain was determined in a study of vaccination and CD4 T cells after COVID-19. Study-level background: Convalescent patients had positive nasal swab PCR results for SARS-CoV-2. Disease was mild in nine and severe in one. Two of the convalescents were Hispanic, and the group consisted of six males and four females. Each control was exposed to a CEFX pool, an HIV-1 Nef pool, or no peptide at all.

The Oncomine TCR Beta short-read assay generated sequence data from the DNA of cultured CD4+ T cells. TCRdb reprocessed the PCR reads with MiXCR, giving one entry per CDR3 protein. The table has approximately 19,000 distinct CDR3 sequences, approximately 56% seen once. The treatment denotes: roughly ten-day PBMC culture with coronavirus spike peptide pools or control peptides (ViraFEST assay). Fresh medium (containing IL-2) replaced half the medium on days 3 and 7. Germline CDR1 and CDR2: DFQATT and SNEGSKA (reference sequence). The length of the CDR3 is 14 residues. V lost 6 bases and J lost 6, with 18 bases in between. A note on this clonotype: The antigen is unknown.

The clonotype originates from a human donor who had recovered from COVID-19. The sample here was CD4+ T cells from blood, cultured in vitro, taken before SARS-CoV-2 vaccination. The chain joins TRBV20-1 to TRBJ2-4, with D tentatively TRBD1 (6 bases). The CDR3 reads CSAVTQGGGNIQYF. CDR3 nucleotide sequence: TGCAGTGCCGTCACACAGGGTGGGGGAAACATTCAGTACTTC.